This TCR beta chain was identified in a study of neurological immune-mediated disorders. The study, taken as a whole, reports: Private repertoires in all groups were suggested, as expanded clones shared no CDR3 amino acid sequences across subjects.

At least ten counts were recorded for this clonotype. Its specificity is not known. Trimming took 4 bases from V and 1 from J, leaving 4 bases between them. Germline-derived CDR1 and CDR2 are SQVTM and ANQGSEA. This CDR3 region has 12 residues. The yield of each sequencing run was over 180 million TCR-beta sequences from 15-18 subjects. Each CDR3 protein is one row after TCRdb ran MiXCR on the 5' RACE reads. This table holds more than 20,000 distinct CDR3 sequences, 13% found once. The study built unsorted libraries from 2 million PBMCs kept at -80 C. The chain carries TRBV29-1 and TRBJ2-2; D uncertain. The receptor was isolated from a woman aged 40 to 55 with HTLV-1-associated myelopathy (HAM/TSP). Sequencing input: PBMCs. The CDR3 here is CSVAQNTGELFF. Here the CDR3 DNA reads TGCAGCGTTGCACAGAACACCGGGGAGCTGTTTTTT.